One sample yielded the 24 T cell receptor beta chains listed below, sequenced in a study of early stage breast cancer tumors. This table comes from immunoSEQ multiplex PCR, and its TCRdb copy is limited to in-frame clones, with some not included. The sample carries tens of thousands of clones, roughly 80% recorded once. Sequenced sample: blood. The source is a person aged 25 to 40 with breast cancer.

The gene calls are TRBV30 and TRBJ1-6; maybe TRBD1 (5 bases). The V gene's germline CDR1 is GTSNPN and CDR2 SVGIG (reference sequence). V lost 3 bases and J lost 11, with 8 bases in between. The CDR3 is 11 residues long. In nucleotides, the CDR3 is TGTGCCTGGAGAACGGGGCCACCCCTCCACTTT. Amino acids: CAWRTGPPLHF.

This clone has only one observation. The chain couples TRBV4-2 to TRBJ2-5; perhaps D is TRBD1 or TRBD2 (5 bases each). CDR1 and CDR2 from the germline V gene are LGHNA and YNFKEQ. Trimming removed 4 bases at V and 2 bases at J, with 23 bases between. The CDR3 runs to 18 residues. CDR3 DNA sequence: TGTGCCAGCAGCCCCTCTATTTTAAGTATGGGGGTTCAAGAGACCCAGTACTTC. Translated: CASSPSILSMGVQETQYF.

The chain joins TRBV6-1 to TRBJ2-3; TRBD1 aligns across 10 bases. The V segment lost 8 bases and the J segment 6 bases; nucleotides outside the gene matches: 11. The CDR3 contains 15 residues. The germline V gene has CDR1 MNHNS and CDR2 SASEGT. The CDR3 loop reads CASGPGQGFFDTQYF. DNA for the CDR3: TGTGCCAGCGGACCGGGACAGGGGTTTTTTGATACGCAGTATTTT.

This sequence joins TRBV5-1 and TRBJ1-1, with TRBD1 as a possible D gene (5 bases). V was pared by 2 bases and J by 6 bases, with 11 bases between. The CDR3 is 13 residues long. Per the germline V gene, CDR1 is SGHRS and CDR2 is YFSETQ. DNA of the CDR3: TGCGCCAGCAGCTTACACCAAGGGGCTGAAGCTTTCTTT. Protein sequence: CASSLHQGAEAFF.

The V gene is TRBV12-5, the J gene TRBJ2-7; 14 nucleotides agree with TRBD2. After removal of 0 bases from V and 2 bases from J, the junction contained 6 bases not matched to a gene. The CDR3 is made up of 18 amino acids. CDR1 and CDR2 (germline): LGHNT, FRNRAP. The CDR3 here is CASGLVPGLAGAPYEQYF. The CDR3 coding sequence is TGTGCTAGTGGTTTGGTCCCGGGACTAGCGGGAGCGCCCTACGAGCAGTACTTC.

The CDR3 reads CASSYNPSGRGEQFF. In nucleotides, the CDR3 is TGTGCCAGCAGTTACAACCCTAGCGGGAGGGGTGAGCAGTTCTTC. The chain employs TRBV6-5 and TRBJ2-1; 12 positions match TRBD2. J lost 9 bases, V lost 2 bases, and 5 bases had no gene match. Germline V gene lookup returns CDR1 MNHEY and CDR2 SVGAGI. The CDR3 contains 15 residues.

The chain joins TRBV5-1 to TRBJ2-3; perhaps TRBD1 as D (6 bases). Germline CDR1 SGHRS, CDR2 YFSETQ. The CDR3 is made up of 16 amino acids. The ends were cut back, 4 bases at V and 0 bases at J, with 15 bases in the middle. The CDR3 protein is CASSNWDTTSTDTQYF. The CDR3, as DNA: TGCGCCAGCAGCAACTGGGACACTACCAGCACAGATACGCAGTATTTT.

V and J are TRBV9 and TRBJ1-6; no clear D gene. Germline lookup yields CDR1 SGDLS and CDR2 YYNGEE. V dropped 2 bases and J dropped 5 bases, with 11 bases sitting between them. CDR3 length equals 15 residues. The CDR3 DNA sequence: TGTGCCAGCAGCGTCCTGCATGGAGATAATTCACCCCTCCACTTT. This translates into CASSVLHGDNSPLHF.

The chain carries TRBV6-5 and TRBJ2-7, with D tentatively TRBD2 (5 bases). This CDR3 comprises 12 residues. The germline V gene encodes CDR1 MNHEY and CDR2 SVGAGI. V dropped 5 bases and J dropped 2 bases, with 7 bases sitting between them. The CDR3 is CASSLGTYEQYF. The CDR3 DNA follows: TGTGCCAGCAGTCTCGGGACCTACGAGCAGTACTTC.

The chain recombines TRBV28 with TRBJ1-2; TRBD1 matches 7 bases. The ends lost 5 bases at V and 1 base at J; junction bases unmatched: 10. This CDR3 comprises 16 residues. Germline V lookup: CDR1 MDHEN, CDR2 SYDVKM. Written as DNA, the CDR3 is TGTGCCAGCAGTCCTGGAGGGACAGTCCTTAACTATGGCTACACCTTC. Translating it yields CASSPGGTVLNYGYTF.

The J gene is TRBJ2-3, the V gene TRBV9, with 12 bases aligning to TRBD2. Looked up from germline, CDR1 is SGDLS and CDR2 is YYNGEE. Germline trimming cut 0 bases from V and 2 bases from J; bases unmatched to any gene: 1. The CDR3 sequence is 16 residues long. Here the CDR3 DNA reads TGTGCCAGCAGCGTAGGACTAGCGGGAGTCACAGATACGCAGTATTTT. It specifies CASSVGLAGVTDTQYF. The full variable domain, completed using reference TRBV9 and TRBJ2-3, is DSGVTQTPKHLITATGQRVTLRCSPRSGDLSVYWYQQSLDQGLQFLIQYYNGEERAKGNILERFSAQQFPDLHSELNLSSLELGDSALYFCASSVGLAGVTDTQYFGPGTRLTVL.

The chain couples TRBV10-3 to TRBJ2-1; TRBD2 aligns across 11 bases. From germline, CDR1 is ENHRY and CDR2 SYGVKD. Trimming at V came to 4 bases and at J to 6 bases, leaving 8 bases not matched to a gene. The CDR3 contains 16 residues. The CDR3 bases are TGTGCCATCAGTGGACTTAGCGGGAGGGATACCAATGAGCAGTTCTTC. Translated: CAISGLSGRDTNEQFF.

V usage is TRBV10-3 and J usage is TRBJ1-5; D is ambiguous. Trimming took off 0 bases at V and 3 bases at J, with 12 bases between the two ends. The CDR3 length is 16 residues. The germline V gene has CDR1 ENHRY and CDR2 SYGVKD. DNA for the CDR3: TGTGCCATCAGTGAGTCGACCACAAGTACCAATCAGCCCCAGCATTTT. This encodes CAISESTTSTNQPQHF.

The chain uses TRBV28 and TRBJ2-1; TRBD2 is a possible D gene (5 bases). The CDR3 contains 14 residues. Germline V lookup: CDR1 MDHEN, CDR2 SYDVKM. V was pared by 7 bases and J by 6 bases, with 16 bases between. The CDR3 is CASTAGSAPNEQFF. The CDR3 region has the DNA TGTGCCAGCACCGCAGGTAGCGCCCCCAATGAGCAGTTCTTC.

The chain has TRBV28 and TRBJ1-2; D not certain. Trimming left V 3 bases short and J 8 bases short, with 10 bases between. CDR1 is MDHEN and CDR2 is SYDVKM in the germline V gene. This CDR3 region has 12 residues. The CDR3 sequence is CASSFGRRGYTF. CDR3 DNA sequence: TGTGCCAGCAGTTTTGGGAGGCGGGGCTACACCTTC.

The sample holds a few counts of this clone. The chain joins TRBV29-1 to TRBJ2-7; 11 nucleotides agree with TRBD2. The CDR3 extends over 14 amino acids. The germline CDR1 and CDR2 sequences are SQVTM and ANQGSEA. The V segment lost 2 bases and the J segment 2 bases; nucleotides outside the gene matches: 2. CDR3 bases: TGCAGCGTTGAACTACTAGCGGGAGCCTACGAGCAGTACTTC. Its protein is CSVELLAGAYEQYF.

The J gene is TRBJ2-7, the V gene TRBV7-2; D may correspond to TRBD1 or TRBD2 (5 bases each). The germline V gene has CDR1 SGHTA and CDR2 FQGNSA. There are 15 residues in the CDR3. The germline V and J ends were trimmed by 5 bases and 7 bases, with 21 bases remaining between them. CDR3 DNA: TGTGCCAGCAGCGTACCGGATAGAGGGGTTTGGGAGCAGTACTTC. Translated: CASSVPDRGVWEQYF.

The chain carries TRBV27 and TRBJ2-1; 9 nucleotides agree with TRBD2. Germline V lookup: CDR1 MNHEY, CDR2 SMNVEV (reference sequence). There are 15 residues in the CDR3. J was trimmed by 4 bases and V by 6 bases; bases with no gene match: 7. The CDR3 DNA reads as TGTGCCAGCAGGCCTAGCGGGACTGTGTACAATGAGCAGTTCTTC. It encodes CASRPSGTVYNEQFF.

The chain joins TRBV5-4 to TRBJ2-3; 8 nucleotides line up with TRBD2. The length of the CDR3 is 14 residues. Germline CDR1 and CDR2: SGHNT and YYREEE (reference sequence). The ends lost 10 bases at V and 2 bases at J; junction bases unmatched: 9. The CDR3 reads CAVHGAGDTDTQYF. The CDR3 nucleotides read TGTGCCGTACACGGAGCGGGGGACACAGATACGCAGTATTTT.

The DNA of the CDR3 is TGTGCCAGCAGGATAGCGGGAGGGGCTGGCAATGAGCAGTTCTTC. Translating gives CASRIAGGAGNEQFF. The J gene is TRBJ2-1, the V gene TRBV7-9, with 11 bases aligning to TRBD2. The germline V gene has CDR1 SEHNR and CDR2 FQNEAQ (reference sequence). The junction had 7 bases not matched to a gene; V was cut back by 6 bases and J by 6 bases. The CDR3 is 15 residues long.

The chain links TRBV5-4 to TRBJ2-7; 9 nucleotides agree with TRBD2. CDR1 and CDR2 from the germline V gene are SGHNT and YYREEE (reference sequence). The CDR3 runs 16 residues. J gave up 3 bases and V 0 bases, and 7 bases lay outside the gene matches. This chain's CDR3 is CASSLAGLATNYEQYF. The DNA for the CDR3 is TGTGCCAGCAGCTTGGCCGGACTAGCGACAAACTACGAGCAGTACTTC.

The rearrangement joins TRBV7-3 to TRBJ2-5, with TRBD2 as a possible D gene (6 bases). Looked up from germline, CDR1 is SGHTA and CDR2 is FQGTGA. Trimming left V 6 bases short and J 4 bases short, with 18 bases between. CDR3 length equals 15 residues. CDR3: CASSRGGGMRETQYF. CDR3 sequence (DNA): TGTGCCAGCAGTCGGGGAGGCGGGATGCGAGAGACCCAGTACTTC. Full variable domain (remainder filled in from reference TRBV7-3 and TRBJ2-5): GAGVSQTPSNKVTEKGKYVELRCDPISGHTALYWYRQSLGQGPEFLIYFQGTGAADDSGLPNDRFFAVRPEGSVSTLKIQRTERGDSAVYLCASSRGGGMRETQYFGPGTRLLVL.

The rearrangement uses TRBV7-2 and TRBJ1-1, with D tentatively TRBD1 (6 bases). CDR1 and CDR2 from the germline V gene are SGHTA and FQGNSA. Trimming removed 6 bases from V and 10 bases from J, with 21 bases in between. This CDR3 region has 14 residues. CDR3 residues: CASSPNREKGGAFF. DNA of the CDR3: TGTGCCAGCAGTCCTAACAGGGAAAAAGGGGGAGCTTTCTTT.

This chain links TRBV5-6 with TRBJ2-2, with 11 bases lining up with TRBD2. CDR3 length equals 16 residues. J was trimmed by 7 bases and V by 2 bases; bases with no gene match: 7. The germline gives CDR1 SGHDT, CDR2 YYEEEE. The CDR3 protein is CASSLIAGGPYGELFF. CDR3 DNA: TGTGCCAGCAGCTTAATAGCGGGAGGGCCATACGGGGAGCTGTTTTTT.